The next 5 T cell receptor beta chains were all read from a single sample in a study of CD8 T cells in ankylosing spondylitis. General observations from the study: For ankylosing spondylitis blood, a TCR beta motif of 7 to 9 highly homologous variants appeared characteristic.

TCRdb reanalysed the 5' RACE reads using MiXCR and keeps one entry per CDR3 protein. This sample has hundreds of thousands of distinct CDR3 sequences; 20% to 30% occur once, and the top ten carry about 0.9%. These receptors have no identified antigens. Specimen: blood, either unsorted or a sorted T cell fraction (not recorded which). The receptor source for this set is a male donor with ankylosing spondylitis.

This clonotype was detected ten times or more. The chain employs TRBV29-1 and TRBJ2-7; a weak D match, TRBD1 (5 bases). Trimming left V 7 bases short and J 0 bases short, with 10 bases between. Germline V gives CDR1 SQVTM, CDR2 ANQGSEA. CDR3 length equals 12 residues. CDR3 in amino acids: CSAITGSYEQYF. The CDR3 coding sequence is TGCAGCGCAATTACAGGCTCCTACGAGCAGTACTTC.

The chain recombines TRBV6-1 with TRBJ2-5, with D unresolved. The CDR3 has 15 amino acids. Germline V gene lookup returns CDR1 MNHNS and CDR2 SASEGT. Trimming cost V 4 bases and J 4 bases, with 16 bases left between them. CDR3 in DNA: TGTGCCAGCAGTGCGCAGACACGATTTGGAGAGACCCAGTACTTC. Protein sequence: CASSAQTRFGETQYF.

The V and J genes are TRBV7-9 and TRBJ1-5, with D perhaps TRBD1 (6 bases). The germline V gene has CDR1 SEHNR and CDR2 FQNEAQ (reference sequence). The CDR3 runs 14 residues. V was cut by 3 bases and J by 5 bases, with 11 bases left in between. The CDR3, as DNA: TGTGCCAGCAGCTTTGAAGGGGGGGATCAGCCCCAGCATTTT. Amino acid sequence: CASSFEGGDQPQHF.

The CDR3 DNA is TGTGCCAGCAAGGGGGAATTGAACACTGAAGCTTTCTTT. Its translation is CASKGELNTEAFF. The rearrangement links TRBV2 to TRBJ1-1; weak D call: TRBD1 (6 bases). Germline CDR1 is SNHLY and CDR2 is FYNNEI. Trimming took off 7 bases at V and 0 bases at J, with 9 bases between the two ends. This CDR3 spans 13 amino acids.

The V call is TRBV11-3, the J call TRBJ2-1; 9 bases agree with TRBD2. The CDR3 sequence is 17 residues long. Unmatched junction bases numbered 11, after V lost 3 bases and J lost 5 bases. Germline CDR1 SGHNT, CDR2 YENEEA. As DNA, the CDR3 is TGTGCCAGCAGCTTGGAGTCGACTAGCGGAGACGACAATGAGCAGTTCTTC. Translating gives CASSLESTSGDDNEQFF. The complete variable domain, with remaining parts taken from reference TRBV11-3 and TRBJ2-1, reads EAGVVQSPRYKIIEKKQPVAFWCNPISGHNTLYWYLQNLGQGPELLIRYENEEAVDDSQLPKDRFSAERLKGVDSTLKIQPAELGDSAVYLCASSLESTSGDDNEQFFGPGTRLTVL.